This TCR beta chain was profiled in a study of shared clonotypes between healthy human individuals. V was clipped by 0 bases and J by 0 bases, with 6 bases between them. Germline V gives CDR1 SGDLS, CDR2 YYNGEE. CDR3 length equals 15 residues. At the deep level, the assay was run. The protocol was immunoSEQ multiplex PCR, while the TCRdb copy is restricted to in-frame clones and leaves out a portion. This sample has some 2,100,000 clones, with nearly 97% found just once. Details on this clone: Its antigen is undetermined. Other nucleotide sequences in the sample specify the same CDR3.

Study-wide points: Estimated richness was generally greater in naive than memory subsets. Clonotypes that were shared across four donors made up roughly 5% of naive CD4 clonotypes.

The chain has TRBV9 and TRBJ2-2, with TRBD2 as a possible D gene (5 bases). The TCR originated in a young man in good health. Source material: naive CD4+ T cells sorted from blood. Subset given: CD45RA+ positively selected. For the CDR3, the DNA is TGTGCCAGCAGCGTAGTCGGGACGAACACCGGGGAGCTGTTTTTT. The encoded protein is CASSVVGTNTGELFF. The whole variable domain, filled in from reference TRBV9 and TRBJ2-2, reads DSGVTQTPKHLITATGQRVTLRCSPRSGDLSVYWYQQSLDQGLQFLIQYYNGEERAKGNILERFSAQQFPDLHSELNLSSLELGDSALYFCASSVVGTNTGELFFGEGSRLTVL.